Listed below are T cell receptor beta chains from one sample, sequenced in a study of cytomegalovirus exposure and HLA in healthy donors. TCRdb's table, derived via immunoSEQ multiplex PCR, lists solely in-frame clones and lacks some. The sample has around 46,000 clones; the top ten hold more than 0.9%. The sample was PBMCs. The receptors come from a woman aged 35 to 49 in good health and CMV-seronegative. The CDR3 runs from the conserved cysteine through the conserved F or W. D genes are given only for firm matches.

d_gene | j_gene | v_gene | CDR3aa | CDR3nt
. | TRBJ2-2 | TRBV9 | CASSVTVPSSGTGELFF | TGTGCCAGCAGCGTAACCGTTCCATCCAGCGGCACCGGGGAGCTGTTTTTT
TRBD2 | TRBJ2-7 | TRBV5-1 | CASSLNLAGGGEQYF | TGCGCCAGCAGCTTGAATCTAGCGGGAGGCGGCGAGCAGTACTTC
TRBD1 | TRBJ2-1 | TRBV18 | CASSPDREDYNEQFF | TGTGCCAGCTCACCGGACAGGGAGGACTACAATGAGCAGTTCTTC
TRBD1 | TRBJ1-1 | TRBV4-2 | CASSPGQGLTEAFF | TGTGCCAGCAGCCCTGGACAGGGCCTCACTGAAGCTTTCTTT
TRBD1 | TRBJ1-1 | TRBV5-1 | CASSQQGLETEAFF | TGCGCCAGCAGCCAACAGGGGTTGGAGACTGAAGCTTTCTTT
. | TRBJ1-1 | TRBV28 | CASSLPGTRNTEAFF | TGTGCCAGCAGTTTACCCGGGACAAGGAACACTGAAGCTTTCTTT
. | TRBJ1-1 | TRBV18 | CASSPAVKVSEAFF | TGTGCCAGCTCACCGGCGGTTAAAGTTTCTGAAGCTTTCTTT
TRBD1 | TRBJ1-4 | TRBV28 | CASSSPVRREQGWGEKLFF | TGTGCCAGCAGCTCTCCAGTTAGGCGTGAACAGGGGTGGGGTGAAAAACTGTTTTTT
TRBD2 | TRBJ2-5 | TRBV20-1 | CSARLAATQYF | TGCAGTGCTAGACTAGCGGCGACCCAGTACTTC
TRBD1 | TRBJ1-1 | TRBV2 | CASSTPGQGKNTEAFF | TGTGCCAGCAGTACCCCGGGACAGGGTAAGAACACTGAAGCTTTCTTT
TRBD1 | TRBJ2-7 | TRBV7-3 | CASSLMDRASPGEQYF | TGTGCCAGCAGCTTAATGGACAGGGCCTCTCCGGGAGAGCAGTACTTC
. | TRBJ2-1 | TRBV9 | CASSLSSGFVERADNEQFF | TGTGCCAGCAGCTTAAGCTCCGGGTTCGTGGAGCGGGCCGATAATGAGCAGTTCTTC
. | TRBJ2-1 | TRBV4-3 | CASSQETSSLYNEQFF | TGCGCCAGCAGCCAAGAAACTAGTTCCCTCTACAATGAGCAGTTCTTC
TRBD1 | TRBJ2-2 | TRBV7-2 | CASKLQGTAGELFF | TGTGCCAGCAAACTACAGGGGACGGCCGGGGAGCTGTTTTTT
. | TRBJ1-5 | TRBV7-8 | CASSLFSGNQPQHF | TGTGCCAGCAGCTTATTTTCGGGCAATCAGCCCCAGCATTTT
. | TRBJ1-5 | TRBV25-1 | CASSQGGASNQPQHF | TGTGCCAGCAGCCAAGGGGGGGCTAGCAATCAGCCCCAGCATTTT
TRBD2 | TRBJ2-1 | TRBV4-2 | CASSQGGLAGGDEQFF | TGTGCCAGCAGCCAAGGGGGACTAGCGGGAGGGGATGAGCAGTTCTTC
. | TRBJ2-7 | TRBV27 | CASREAGQGNYEQYF | TGTGCCAGCAGGGAAGCCGGGCAGGGGAACTACGAGCAGTACTTC
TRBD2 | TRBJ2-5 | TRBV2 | CATTTSGREGQYF | TGTGCCACCACTACTAGCGGGAGAGAGGGCCAGTACTTC
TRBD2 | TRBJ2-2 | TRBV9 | CASSVGLAGEPGGTGELFF | TGTGCCAGCAGCGTAGGACTAGCGGGAGAGCCCGGGGGCACCGGGGAGCTGTTTTTT
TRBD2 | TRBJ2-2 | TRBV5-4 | CASSSGTSGRALGGELFF | TGTGCCAGCAGCTCCGGGACTAGCGGGAGGGCCCTGGGCGGGGAGCTGTTTTTT
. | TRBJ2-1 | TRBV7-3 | CASSLREDSYNEQFF | TGTGCCAGCAGCTTAAGGGAGGACTCCTACAATGAGCAGTTCTTC
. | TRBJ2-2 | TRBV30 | CAWSVARVGELFF | TGTGCCTGGAGTGTAGCCCGTGTCGGGGAGCTGTTTTTT
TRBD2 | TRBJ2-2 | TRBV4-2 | CASSQEPSGSTGELFF | TGTGCCAGCAGCCAAGAACCTAGCGGGAGCACCGGGGAGCTGTTTTTT
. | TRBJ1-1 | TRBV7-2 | CASALAWTEAFF | TGTGCCAGCGCATTAGCCTGGACTGAAGCTTTCTTT
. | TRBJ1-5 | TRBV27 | CASSPQGDQPQHF | TGTGCCAGCAGTCCACAGGGCGATCAGCCCCAGCATTTT
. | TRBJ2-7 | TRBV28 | CASSLIYEQYF | TGTGCCAGCAGTCTAATCTACGAGCAGTACTTC
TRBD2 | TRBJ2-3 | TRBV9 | CASSAGLAGDQDTQYF | TGTGCCAGCAGCGCGGGACTAGCGGGAGATCAAGATACGCAGTATTTT
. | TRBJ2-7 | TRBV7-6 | CASSQQGRSENEQYF | TGTGCCAGCAGCCAACAGGGAAGGTCTGAGAACGAGCAGTACTTC
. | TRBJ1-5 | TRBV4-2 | CASSQERIEDNQPQHF | TGTGCCAGCAGCCAAGAAAGGATAGAGGACAATCAGCCCCAGCATTTT
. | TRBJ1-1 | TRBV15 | CATSSLDIEAFF | TGTGCCACCAGCAGCCTCGACATCGAAGCTTTCTTT
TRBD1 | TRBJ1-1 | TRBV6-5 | CASSRRQGLGTEAFF | TGTGCCAGCAGTCGCAGACAGGGCTTGGGCACTGAAGCTTTCTTT
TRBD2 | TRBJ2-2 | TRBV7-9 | CASTGRLAANTGELFF | TGTGCCAGCACCGGGCGACTAGCGGCCAACACCGGGGAGCTGTTTTTT
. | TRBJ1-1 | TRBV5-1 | CASSSIRGTEAFF | TGCGCCAGCAGCTCAATCAGGGGCACTGAAGCTTTCTTT
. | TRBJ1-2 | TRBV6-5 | CASSRGKEDGYTF | TGTGCCAGCAGTAGGGGGAAAGAGGATGGCTACACCTTC
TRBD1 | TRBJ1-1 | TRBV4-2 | CASSRETGGATEAFF | TGTGCCAGCAGCCGAGAGACAGGGGGAGCCACTGAAGCTTTCTTT